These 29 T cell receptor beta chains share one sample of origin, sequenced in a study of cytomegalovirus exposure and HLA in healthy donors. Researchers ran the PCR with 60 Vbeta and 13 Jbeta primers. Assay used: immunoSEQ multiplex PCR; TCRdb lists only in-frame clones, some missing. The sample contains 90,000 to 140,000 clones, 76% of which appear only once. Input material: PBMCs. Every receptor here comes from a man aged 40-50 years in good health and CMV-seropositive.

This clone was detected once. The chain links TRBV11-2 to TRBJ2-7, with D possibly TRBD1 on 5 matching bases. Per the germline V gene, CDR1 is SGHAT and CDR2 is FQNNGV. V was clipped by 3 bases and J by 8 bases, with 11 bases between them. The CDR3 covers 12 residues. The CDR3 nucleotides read TGTGCCAGCAGCTTCCCCGCAGGGCAGCAGTACTTC. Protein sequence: CASSFPAGQQYF.

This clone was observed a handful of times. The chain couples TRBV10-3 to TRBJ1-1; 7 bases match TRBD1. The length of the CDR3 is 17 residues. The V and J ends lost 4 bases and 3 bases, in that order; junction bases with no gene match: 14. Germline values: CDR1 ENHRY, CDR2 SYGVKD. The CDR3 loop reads CAISGSGTELRYTEAFF. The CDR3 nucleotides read TGTGCCATCAGTGGGTCCGGGACAGAACTCAGGTACACTGAAGCTTTCTTT.

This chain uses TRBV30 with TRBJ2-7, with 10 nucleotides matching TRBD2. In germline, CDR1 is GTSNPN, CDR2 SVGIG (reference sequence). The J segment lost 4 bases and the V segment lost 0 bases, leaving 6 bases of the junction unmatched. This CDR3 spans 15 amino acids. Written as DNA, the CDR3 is TGTGCCTGGAGTGTCGAAGCGGGAGGGAGATACGAGCAGTACTTC. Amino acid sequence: CAWSVEAGGRYEQYF.

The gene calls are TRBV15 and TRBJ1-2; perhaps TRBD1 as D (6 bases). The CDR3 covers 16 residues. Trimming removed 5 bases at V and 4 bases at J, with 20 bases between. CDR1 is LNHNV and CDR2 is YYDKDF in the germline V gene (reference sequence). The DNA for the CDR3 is TGTGCCACCAGCCCGAGGGGGGGGGCTGGCCTCTATGGCTACACCTTC. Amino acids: CATSPRGGAGLYGYTF.

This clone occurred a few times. The CDR3 nucleotides read TGCGCCAGCAGCCAAGCCTCTTTGCGGGGGGCTGTTGGTACGCAGTATTTT. Translating it yields CASSQASLRGAVGTQYF. The V call is TRBV4-1, the J call TRBJ2-3; 8 bases are shared with TRBD2. Germline V gives CDR1 MGHRA, CDR2 YSYEKL. With 1 base clipped from V and 8 bases from J, the junction kept 14 bases outside the gene matches. The CDR3 covers 17 residues.

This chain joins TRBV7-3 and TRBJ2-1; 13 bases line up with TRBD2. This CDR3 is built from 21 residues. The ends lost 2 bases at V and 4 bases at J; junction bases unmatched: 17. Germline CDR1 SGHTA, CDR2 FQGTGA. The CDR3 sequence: CASSLSGTGTSGTSIYNEQFF. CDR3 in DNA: TGTGCCAGCAGCTTATCGGGCACCGGGACTAGCGGGACCAGTATATACAATGAGCAGTTCTTC.

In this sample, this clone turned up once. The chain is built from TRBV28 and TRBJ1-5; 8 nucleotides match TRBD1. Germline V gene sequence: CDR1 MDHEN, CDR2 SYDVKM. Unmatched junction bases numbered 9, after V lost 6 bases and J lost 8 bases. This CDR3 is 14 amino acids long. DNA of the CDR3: TGTGCCAGCAGCCTCGACAGGGGTAGTGAGCCCCAGCATTTT. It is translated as CASSLDRGSEPQHF.

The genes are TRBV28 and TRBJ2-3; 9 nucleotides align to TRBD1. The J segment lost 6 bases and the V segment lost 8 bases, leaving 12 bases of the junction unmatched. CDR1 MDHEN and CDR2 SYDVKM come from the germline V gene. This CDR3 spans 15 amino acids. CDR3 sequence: CASYPGDRAADTQYF. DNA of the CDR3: TGTGCCAGCTATCCTGGGGACAGGGCTGCGGATACGCAGTATTTT.

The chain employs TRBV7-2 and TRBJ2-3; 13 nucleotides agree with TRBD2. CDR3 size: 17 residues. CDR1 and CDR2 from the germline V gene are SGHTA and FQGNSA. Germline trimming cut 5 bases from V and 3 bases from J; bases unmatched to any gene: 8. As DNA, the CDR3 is TGTGCCAGCAGCCCCCGGACTAGCGGGAGTGTGACAGATACGCAGTATTTT. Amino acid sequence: CASSPRTSGSVTDTQYF.

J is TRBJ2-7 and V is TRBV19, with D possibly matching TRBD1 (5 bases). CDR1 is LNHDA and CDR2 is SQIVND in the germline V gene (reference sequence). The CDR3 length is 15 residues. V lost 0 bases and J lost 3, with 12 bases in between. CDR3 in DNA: TGTGCCAGTAGTATAGAGGCAGGGCCGAGCTACGAGCAGTACTTC. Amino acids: CASSIEAGPSYEQYF.

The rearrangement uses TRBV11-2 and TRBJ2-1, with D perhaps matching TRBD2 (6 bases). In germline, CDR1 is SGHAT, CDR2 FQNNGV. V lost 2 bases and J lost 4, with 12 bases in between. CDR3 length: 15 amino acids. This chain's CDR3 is CASSLSGGIYNEQFF. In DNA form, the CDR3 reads TGTGCCAGCAGCTTAAGTGGCGGGATATACAATGAGCAGTTCTTC.

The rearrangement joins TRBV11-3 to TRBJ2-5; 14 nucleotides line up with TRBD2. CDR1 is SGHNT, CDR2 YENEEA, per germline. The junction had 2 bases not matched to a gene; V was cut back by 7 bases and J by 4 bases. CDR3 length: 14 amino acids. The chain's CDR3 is CASKGTSGRETQYF. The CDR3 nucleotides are TGTGCCAGCAAAGGGACTAGCGGGAGAGAGACCCAGTACTTC.

CDR3 sequence reads: CASSFGGSGQPQHF. The CDR3 DNA sequence: TGTGCCAGTAGTTTCGGGGGTAGTGGTCAGCCCCAGCATTTT. This chain connects TRBV19 to TRBJ1-5; TRBD1 might be the D (5 bases). V was pared by 5 bases and J by 6 bases, with 14 bases between. Looked up from germline, CDR1 is LNHDA and CDR2 is SQIVND (reference sequence). The CDR3 spans 14 residues.

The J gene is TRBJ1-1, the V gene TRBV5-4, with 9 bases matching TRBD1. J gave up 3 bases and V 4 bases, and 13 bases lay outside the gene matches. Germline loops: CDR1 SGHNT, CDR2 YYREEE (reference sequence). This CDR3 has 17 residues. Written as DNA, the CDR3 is TGTGCCAGCAGCCCCGCCGGGGACAGGGCGGTTGACACTGAAGCTTTCTTT. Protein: CASSPAGDRAVDTEAFF.

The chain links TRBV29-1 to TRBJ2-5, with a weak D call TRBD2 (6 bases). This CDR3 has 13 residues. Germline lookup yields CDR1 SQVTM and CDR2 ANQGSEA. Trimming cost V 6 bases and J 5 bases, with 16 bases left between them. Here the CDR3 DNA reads TGCAGCGTGAGGGGTTCCGGGGGTGAGACCCAGTACTTC. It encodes CSVRGSGGETQYF.

CDR3 loop: CASSPGQSYEQYF. CDR3 in DNA: TGTGCCAGCTCACCTGGACAGTCCTACGAGCAGTACTTC. The rearrangement joins TRBV18 to TRBJ2-7, with a possible D match to TRBD1 (6 bases). CDR3 length equals 13 residues. Germline V lookup: CDR1 KGHSH, CDR2 LQKENI. The V gene lost 3 bases and the J gene lost 1 base, with 7 bases spanning the gap. The whole variable domain, filled in from reference TRBV18 and TRBJ2-7, reads NAGVMQNPRHLVRRRGQEARLRCSPMKGHSHVYWYRQLPEEGLKFMVYLQKENIIDESGMPKERFSAEFPKEGPSILRIQQVVRGDSAAYFCASSPGQSYEQYFGPGTRLTVT.

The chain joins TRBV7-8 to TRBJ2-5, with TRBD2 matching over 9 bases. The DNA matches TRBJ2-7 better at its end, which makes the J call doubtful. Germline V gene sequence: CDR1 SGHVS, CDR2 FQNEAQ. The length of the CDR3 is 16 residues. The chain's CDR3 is CASSPRPETSGYEQYF. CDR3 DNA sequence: TGTGCCAGCAGCCCCCGTCCTGAGACTAGCGGTTACGAGCAGTACTTC.

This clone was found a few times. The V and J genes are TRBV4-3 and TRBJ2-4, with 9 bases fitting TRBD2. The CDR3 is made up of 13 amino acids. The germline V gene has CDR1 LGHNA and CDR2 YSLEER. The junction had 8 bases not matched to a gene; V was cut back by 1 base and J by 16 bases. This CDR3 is CASSQVFAGGLYF. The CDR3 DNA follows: TGCGCCAGCAGCCAAGTCTTCGCGGGGGGGCTTTACTTC.

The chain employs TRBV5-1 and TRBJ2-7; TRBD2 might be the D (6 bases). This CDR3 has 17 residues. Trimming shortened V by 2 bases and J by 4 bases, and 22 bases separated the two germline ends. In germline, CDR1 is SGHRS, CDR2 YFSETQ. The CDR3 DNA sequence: TGCGCCAGCAGCTTTGGGGGGACCCAACCCTTCGCGTACGAGCAGTACTTC. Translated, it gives CASSFGGTQPFAYEQYF. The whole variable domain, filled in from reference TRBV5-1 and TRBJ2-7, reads KAGVTQTPRYLIKTRGQQVTLSCSPISGHRSVSWYQQTPGQGLQFLFEYFSETQRNKGNFPGRFSGRQFSNSRSEMNVSTLELGDSALYLCASSFGGTQPFAYEQYFGPGTRLTVT.

The CDR3 is CAYKGLGNTIYF. The CDR3 region has the DNA TGTGCCTACAAGGGGCTTGGAAACACCATATATTTT. The J gene is TRBJ1-3, the V gene TRBV30; perhaps TRBD1 as D (5 bases). Trimming shortened V by 7 bases and J by 3 bases, and 10 bases separated the two germline ends. The CDR3 has 12 residues. Germline V gives CDR1 GTSNPN, CDR2 SVGIG (reference sequence).

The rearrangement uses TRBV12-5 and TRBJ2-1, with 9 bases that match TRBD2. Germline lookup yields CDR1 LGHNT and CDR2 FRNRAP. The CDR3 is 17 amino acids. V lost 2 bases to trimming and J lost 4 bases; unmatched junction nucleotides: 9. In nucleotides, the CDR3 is TGTGCTAGTGGTTTGCCCCCGGGACTAGCAGTTTACAATGAGCAGTTCTTC. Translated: CASGLPPGLAVYNEQFF. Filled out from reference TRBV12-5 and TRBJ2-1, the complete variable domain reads DARVTQTPRHKVTEMGQEVTMRCQPILGHNTVFWYRQTMMQGLELLAYFRNRAPLDDSGMPKDRFSAEMPDATLATLKIQPSEPRDSAVYFCASGLPPGLAVYNEQFFGPGTRLTVL.

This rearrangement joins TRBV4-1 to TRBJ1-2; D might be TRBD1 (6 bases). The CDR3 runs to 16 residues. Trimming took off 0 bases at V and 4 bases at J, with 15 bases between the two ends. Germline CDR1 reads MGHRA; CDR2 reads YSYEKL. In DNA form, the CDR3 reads TGCGCCAGCAGCCAAGAACAGGGAATATTTGGCTATGGCTACACCTTC. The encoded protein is CASSQEQGIFGYGYTF.

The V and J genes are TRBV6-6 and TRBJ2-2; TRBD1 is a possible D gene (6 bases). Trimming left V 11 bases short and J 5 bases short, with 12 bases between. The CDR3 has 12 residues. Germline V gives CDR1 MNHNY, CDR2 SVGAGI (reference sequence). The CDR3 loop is CAAQGGTGELFF. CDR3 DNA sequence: TGTGCCGCGCAAGGGGGTACCGGGGAGCTGTTTTTT.

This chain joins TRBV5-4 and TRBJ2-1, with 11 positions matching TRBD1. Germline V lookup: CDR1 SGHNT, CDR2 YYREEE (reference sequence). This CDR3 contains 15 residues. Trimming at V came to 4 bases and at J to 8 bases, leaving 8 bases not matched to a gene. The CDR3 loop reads CASSPSGQGAYEQFF. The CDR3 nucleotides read TGTGCCAGCAGCCCATCCGGACAGGGGGCCTATGAGCAGTTCTTC.

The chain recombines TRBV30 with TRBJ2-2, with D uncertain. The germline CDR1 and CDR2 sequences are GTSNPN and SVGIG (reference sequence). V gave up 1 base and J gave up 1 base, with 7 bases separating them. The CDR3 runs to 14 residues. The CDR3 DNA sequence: TGTGCCTGGAGTGCCTACAGGAACACCGGGGAGCTGTTTTTT. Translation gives CAWSAYRNTGELFF. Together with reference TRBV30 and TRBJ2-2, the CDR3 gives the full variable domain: SQTIHQWPATLVQPVGSPLSLECTVEGTSNPNLYWYRQAAGRGLQLLFYSVGIGQISSEVPQNLSASRPQDRQFILSSKKLLLSDSGFYLCAWSAYRNTGELFFGEGSRLTVL.

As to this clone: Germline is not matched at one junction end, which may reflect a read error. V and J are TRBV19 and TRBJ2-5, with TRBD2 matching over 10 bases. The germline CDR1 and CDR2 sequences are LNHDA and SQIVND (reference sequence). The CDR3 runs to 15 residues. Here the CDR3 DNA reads TGTGCCAGCAGTAGAAGCGGGGGGGAACAAGAGACCCAGTACTTC. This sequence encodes CASSRSGGEQETQYF.

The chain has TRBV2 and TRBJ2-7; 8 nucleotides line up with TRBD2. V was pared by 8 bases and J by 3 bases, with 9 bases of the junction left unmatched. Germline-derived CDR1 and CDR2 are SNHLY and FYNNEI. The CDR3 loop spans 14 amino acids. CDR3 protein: CASGERESFYEQYF. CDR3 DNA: TGTGCCAGCGGCGAGCGGGAGTCTTTCTACGAGCAGTACTTC.

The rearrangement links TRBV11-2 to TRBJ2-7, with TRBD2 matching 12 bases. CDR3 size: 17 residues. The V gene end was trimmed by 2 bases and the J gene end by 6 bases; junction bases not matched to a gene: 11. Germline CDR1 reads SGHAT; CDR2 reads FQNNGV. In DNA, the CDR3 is TGTGCCAGCAGCTTACAGATTTGGACTAGCGGGAATTCCGAGCAGTACTTC. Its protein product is CASSLQIWTSGNSEQYF.

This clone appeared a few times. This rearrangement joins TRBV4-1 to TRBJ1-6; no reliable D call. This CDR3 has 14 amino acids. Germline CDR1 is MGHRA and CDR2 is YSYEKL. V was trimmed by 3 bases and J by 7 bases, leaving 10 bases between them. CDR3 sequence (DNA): TGCGCCAGCAGCCAGGTGGGAGCAAATTCACCCCTCCACTTT. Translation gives CASSQVGANSPLHF.